This T cell receptor (beta chain) appears in the sequencing data of a study of blood T cell repertoires in COVID-19. V trimming: 8 bases; J trimming: 7 bases; junction bases outside the gene matches: 8. This CDR3 is 13 amino acids long. Per the germline V gene, CDR1 is MNHEY and CDR2 is SVGAGI. Using immunoSEQ multiplex PCR, the repertoire was profiled, and TCRdb retains in-frame clones only, with some absent. Here the sample spans 270,000 or so clones, around 88% being singletons. Specimen: PBMCs or T cells enriched from blood (not recorded which). The chain couples TRBV6-5 to TRBJ1-5; TRBD1 aligns across 7 bases. This TCR derives from a woman aged 40 to 49 with acute COVID-19. This CDR3 reads CASHDRVEQPQHF. The CDR3 nucleotides are TGTGCCAGCCACGACAGGGTCGAACAGCCCCAGCATTTT.